Described below is a single T cell receptor beta chain sequence and its context. This sample includes further DNA sequences coding for the same CDR3. Unmatched junction bases numbered 3, after V lost 2 bases and J lost 2 bases. Germline V gene lookup returns CDR1 SGDLS and CDR2 YYNGEE. The length of the CDR3 is 14 residues. The sample is drawn from a study of blood T cell repertoires in COVID-19. TCRdb's copy holds only in-frame clones and misses some; the assay was immunoSEQ multiplex PCR. Of roughly 190,000 clones listed, 80% to 95% are singletons. The chain recombines TRBV9 with TRBJ2-7; 8 nucleotides line up with TRBD1. Sequenced material: peripheral blood. This TCR was recovered from a man aged 50-60 years with acute or convalescent COVID-19. The CDR3 nucleotides are TGTGCCAGCAGCGTGGGGACAGGAGCCTACGAGCAGTACTTC. Its protein product is CASSVGTGAYEQYF.